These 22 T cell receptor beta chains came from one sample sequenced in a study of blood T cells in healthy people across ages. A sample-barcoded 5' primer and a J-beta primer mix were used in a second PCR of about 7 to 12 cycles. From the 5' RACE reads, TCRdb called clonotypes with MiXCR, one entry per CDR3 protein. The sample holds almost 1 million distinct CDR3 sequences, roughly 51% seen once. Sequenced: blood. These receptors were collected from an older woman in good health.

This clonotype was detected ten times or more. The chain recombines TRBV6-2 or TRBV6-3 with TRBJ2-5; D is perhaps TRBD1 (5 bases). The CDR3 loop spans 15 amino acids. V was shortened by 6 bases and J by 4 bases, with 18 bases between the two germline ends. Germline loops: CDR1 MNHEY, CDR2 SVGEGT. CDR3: CASSPQAQGPETQYF. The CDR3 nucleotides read TGTGCCAGCAGCCCCCAAGCGCAGGGTCCAGAGACCCAGTACTTC.

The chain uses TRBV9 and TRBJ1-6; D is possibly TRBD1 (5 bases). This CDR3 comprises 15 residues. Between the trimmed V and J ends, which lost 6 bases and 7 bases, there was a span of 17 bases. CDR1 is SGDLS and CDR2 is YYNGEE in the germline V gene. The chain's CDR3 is CASNDPGRRNSPLHF. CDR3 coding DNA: TGTGCCAGCAACGACCCGGGACGGAGGAATTCACCCCTCCACTTT. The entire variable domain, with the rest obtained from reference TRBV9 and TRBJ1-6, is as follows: DSGVTQTPKHLITATGQRVTLRCSPRSGDLSVYWYQQSLDQGLQFLIQYYNGEERAKGNILERFSAQQFPDLHSELNLSSLELGDSALYFCASNDPGRRNSPLHFGNGTRLTVT.

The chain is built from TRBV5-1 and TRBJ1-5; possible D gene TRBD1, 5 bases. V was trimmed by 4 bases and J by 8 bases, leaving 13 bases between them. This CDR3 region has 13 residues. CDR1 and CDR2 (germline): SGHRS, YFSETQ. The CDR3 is CASSRDLGEPQHF. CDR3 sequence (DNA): TGCGCCAGCAGCCGGGACCTTGGGGAGCCCCAGCATTTT.

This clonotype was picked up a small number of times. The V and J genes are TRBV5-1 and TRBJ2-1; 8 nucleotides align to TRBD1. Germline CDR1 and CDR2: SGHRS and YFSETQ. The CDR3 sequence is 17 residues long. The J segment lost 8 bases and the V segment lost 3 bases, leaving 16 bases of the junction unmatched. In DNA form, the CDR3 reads TGCGCCAGCAGCTCGGCCTACGCAGGGGGCGCCGGGCATGAGCAGTTCTTC. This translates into CASSSAYAGGAGHEQFF.

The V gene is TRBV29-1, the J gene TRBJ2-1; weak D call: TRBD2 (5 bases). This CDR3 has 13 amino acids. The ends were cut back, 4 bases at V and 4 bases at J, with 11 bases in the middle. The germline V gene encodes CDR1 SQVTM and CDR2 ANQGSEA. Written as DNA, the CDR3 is TGCAGCGTTGTAGGAGCGGTTTACAATGAGCAGTTCTTC. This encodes CSVVGAVYNEQFF.

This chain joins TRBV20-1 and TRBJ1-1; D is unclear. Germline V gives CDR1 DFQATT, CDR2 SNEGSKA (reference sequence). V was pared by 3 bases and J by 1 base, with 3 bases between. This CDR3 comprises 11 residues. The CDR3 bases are TGCAGTGCTAGCCCGAACACTGAAGCTTTCTTT. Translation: CSASPNTEAFF.

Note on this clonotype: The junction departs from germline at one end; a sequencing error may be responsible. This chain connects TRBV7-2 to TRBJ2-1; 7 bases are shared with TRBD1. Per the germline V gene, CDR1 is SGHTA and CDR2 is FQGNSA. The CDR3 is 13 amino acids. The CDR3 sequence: CASMGQLYNEQFF. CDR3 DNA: TGCGCCAGCATGGGACAGCTTTACAATGAGCAGTTCTTC.

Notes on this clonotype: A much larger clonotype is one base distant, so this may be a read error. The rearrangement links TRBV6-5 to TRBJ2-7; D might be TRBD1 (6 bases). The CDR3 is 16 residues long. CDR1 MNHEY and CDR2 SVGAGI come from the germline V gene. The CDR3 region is CAGRYGRQASSYEQYF. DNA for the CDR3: TGTGCCGGCAGATACGGAAGACAGGCCAGCTCCTACGAGCAGTACTTC.

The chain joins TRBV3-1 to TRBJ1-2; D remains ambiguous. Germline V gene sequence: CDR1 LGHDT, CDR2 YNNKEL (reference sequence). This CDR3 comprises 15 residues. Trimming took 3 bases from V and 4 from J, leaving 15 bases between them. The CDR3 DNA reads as TGTGCCAGCAGCCAGGTCCCCAGCGGGGTCTATGGCTACACCTTC. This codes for CASSQVPSGVYGYTF.

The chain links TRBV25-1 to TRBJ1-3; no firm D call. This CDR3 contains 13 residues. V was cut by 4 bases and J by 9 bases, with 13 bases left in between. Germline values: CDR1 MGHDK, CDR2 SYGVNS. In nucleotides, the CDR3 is TGTGCCAGCAGTGGCGTGGCGGGGTCCACCATATATTTT. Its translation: CASSGVAGSTIYF.

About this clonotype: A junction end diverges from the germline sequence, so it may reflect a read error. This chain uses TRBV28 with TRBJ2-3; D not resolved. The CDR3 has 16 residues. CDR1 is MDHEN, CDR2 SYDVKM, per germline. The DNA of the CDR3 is TGTGCCAGCAGTCTATGGTCCCCAACGTCCCGGAATACGCAGTATTTT. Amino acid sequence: CASSLWSPTSRNTQYF.

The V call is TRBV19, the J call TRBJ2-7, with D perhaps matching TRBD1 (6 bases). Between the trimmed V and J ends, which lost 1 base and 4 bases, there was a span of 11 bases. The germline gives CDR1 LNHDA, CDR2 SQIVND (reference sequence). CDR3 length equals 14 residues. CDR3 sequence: CASSIGLGAYEQYF. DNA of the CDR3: TGTGCCAGTAGTATAGGTTTGGGGGCGTACGAGCAGTACTTC.

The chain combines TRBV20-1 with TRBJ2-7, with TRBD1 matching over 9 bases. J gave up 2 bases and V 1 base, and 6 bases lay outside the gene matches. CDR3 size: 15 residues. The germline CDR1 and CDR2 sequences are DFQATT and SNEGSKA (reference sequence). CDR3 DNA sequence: TGCAGTGCTAGAGGACCGGGACAGGGACCCTACGAGCAGTACTTC. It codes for CSARGPGQGPYEQYF.

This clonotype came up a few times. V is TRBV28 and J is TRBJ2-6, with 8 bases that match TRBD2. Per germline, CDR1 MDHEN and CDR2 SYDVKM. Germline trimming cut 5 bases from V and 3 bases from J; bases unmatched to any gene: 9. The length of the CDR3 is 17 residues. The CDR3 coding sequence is TGTGCCAGCAGTACCGCGGGGGGTGCTTTTGGGGCCAACGTCCTGACTTTC. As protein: CASSTAGGAFGANVLTF.

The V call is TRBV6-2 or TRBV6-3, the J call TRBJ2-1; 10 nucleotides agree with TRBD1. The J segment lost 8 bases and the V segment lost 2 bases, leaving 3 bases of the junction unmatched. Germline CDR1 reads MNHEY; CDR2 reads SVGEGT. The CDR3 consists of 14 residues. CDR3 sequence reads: CASSYGQGVDEQFF. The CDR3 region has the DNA TGTGCCAGCAGTTACGGACAGGGGGTGGATGAGCAGTTCTTC.

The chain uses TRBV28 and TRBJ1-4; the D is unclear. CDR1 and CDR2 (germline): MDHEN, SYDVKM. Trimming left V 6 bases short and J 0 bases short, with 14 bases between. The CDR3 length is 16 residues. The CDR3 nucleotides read TGTGCCAGCAGCGTAGGCCAGACAACAACTAATGAAAAACTGTTTTTT. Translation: CASSVGQTTTNEKLFF.

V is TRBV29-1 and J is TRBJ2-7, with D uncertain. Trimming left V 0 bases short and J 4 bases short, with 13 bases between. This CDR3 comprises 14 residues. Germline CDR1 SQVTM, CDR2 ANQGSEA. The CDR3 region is CSVEEAEIGYEQYF. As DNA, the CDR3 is TGCAGCGTTGAAGAGGCGGAGATTGGATACGAGCAGTACTTC.

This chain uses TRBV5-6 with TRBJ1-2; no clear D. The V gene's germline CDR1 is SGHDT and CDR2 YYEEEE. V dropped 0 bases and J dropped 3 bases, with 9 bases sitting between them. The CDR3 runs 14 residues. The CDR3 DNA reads TGTGCCAGCAGCTTGGCGACCGGGTACTATGGCTACACCTTC. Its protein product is CASSLATGYYGYTF.

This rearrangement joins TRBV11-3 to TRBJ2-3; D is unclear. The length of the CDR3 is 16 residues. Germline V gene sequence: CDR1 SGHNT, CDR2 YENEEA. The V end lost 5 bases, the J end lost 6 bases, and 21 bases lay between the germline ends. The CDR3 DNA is TGTGCCAGCAGCCCCCCTCCAGGTCCAAGGTCGGATACGCAGTATTTT. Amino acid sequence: CASSPPPGPRSDTQYF.

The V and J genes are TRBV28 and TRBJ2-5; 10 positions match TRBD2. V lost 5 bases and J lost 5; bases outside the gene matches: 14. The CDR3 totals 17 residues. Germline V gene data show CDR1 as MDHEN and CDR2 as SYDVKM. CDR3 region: CASSNSWSGRDVETQYF. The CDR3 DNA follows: TGTGCCAGCAGTAACTCATGGAGCGGGAGGGATGTCGAGACCCAGTACTTC.

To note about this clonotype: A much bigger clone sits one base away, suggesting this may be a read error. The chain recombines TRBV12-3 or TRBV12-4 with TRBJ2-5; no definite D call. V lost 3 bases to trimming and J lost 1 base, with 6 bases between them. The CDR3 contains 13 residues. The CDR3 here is CASSFASQETQYF. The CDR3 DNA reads TGTGCCAGCAGTTTCGCCAGCCAAGAGACCCAGTACTTC.

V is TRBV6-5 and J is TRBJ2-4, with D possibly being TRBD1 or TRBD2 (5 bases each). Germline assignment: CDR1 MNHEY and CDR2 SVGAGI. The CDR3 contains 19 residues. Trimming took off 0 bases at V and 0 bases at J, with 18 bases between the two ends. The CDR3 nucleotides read TGTGCCAGCAGTTACTCGACTGGGGGAAGAAGATTAGCCAAAAACATTCAGTACTTC. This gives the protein CASSYSTGGRRLAKNIQYF.